What follows are 13 T cell receptor beta chains derived from one specimen sequenced in a study of cytomegalovirus exposure and HLA in healthy donors. 13 Jbeta primers and 60 Vbeta primers were used for the PCR. TCRdb's copy holds only in-frame clones and misses some; the assay was immunoSEQ multiplex PCR. The sample records 200,000 or so clones, approximately 80% being singletons. The specimen sequenced was PBMCs. These receptors all come from a young woman in good health and CMV-seropositive.

This clone was recorded only once. The chain employs TRBV11-2 and TRBJ1-6; D is unclear. CDR3 length: 14 residues. With 5 bases removed from V and 4 bases from J, the gap between germline ends came to 9 bases. Germline-derived CDR1 and CDR2 are SGHAT and FQNNGV. CDR3 DNA sequence: TGTGCCAGCAGCCTCCGGGGATATAATTCACCCCTCCACTTT. Translated: CASSLRGYNSPLHF.

The J gene is TRBJ2-6, the V gene TRBV5-4; D is perhaps TRBD1 (5 bases). Trimming cost V 2 bases and J 9 bases, with 6 bases left between them. Germline CDR1 SGHNT, CDR2 YYREEE (reference sequence). The CDR3 spans 12 residues. The CDR3 protein is CASSFDSNVLTF. CDR3 nucleotide sequence: TGTGCCAGCAGCTTCGACAGCAACGTCCTGACTTTC.

This clone was seen once. The CDR3 DNA is TGTGCCAGCGAAAACAGGGGGCGGGACGATGAGCAGTTCTTC. This translates into CASENRGRDDEQFF. The rearrangement joins TRBV6-5 to TRBJ2-1, with 9 bases fitting TRBD1. This CDR3 has 14 residues. Germline CDR1 MNHEY, CDR2 SVGAGI. The V gene end was trimmed by 8 bases and the J gene end by 8 bases; junction bases not matched to a gene: 10.

This clone was recorded once. CDR3 DNA sequence: TGTGCCAGCAGCGTTATCGGGATCTCCTACAATGAGCAGTTCTTC. Its translation is CASSVIGISYNEQFF. The chain joins TRBV9 to TRBJ2-1; a possible D gene is TRBD2 (5 bases). The CDR3 has 15 amino acids. CDR1 SGDLS and CDR2 YYNGEE come from the germline V gene. The ends were cut back, 2 bases at V and 0 bases at J, with 9 bases in the middle. The entire variable domain, with the rest obtained from reference TRBV9 and TRBJ2-1, is as follows: DSGVTQTPKHLITATGQRVTLRCSPRSGDLSVYWYQQSLDQGLQFLIQYYNGEERAKGNILERFSAQQFPDLHSELNLSSLELGDSALYFCASSVIGISYNEQFFGPGTRLTVL.

This chain connects TRBV18 to TRBJ1-1, with TRBD1 identical over 7 bases. The V and J ends lost 3 bases and 1 base, in that order; junction bases with no gene match: 5. Germline-derived CDR1 and CDR2 are KGHSH and LQKENI. This CDR3 is built from 15 residues. CDR3 sequence: CASSPRDSPNTEAFF. The DNA for the CDR3 is TGTGCCAGCTCACCTAGGGACAGCCCGAACACTGAAGCTTTCTTT.

This clone was seen a handful of times. The rearrangement links TRBV6-1 to TRBJ1-2; 8 bases agree with TRBD1. Germline loops: CDR1 MNHNS, CDR2 SASEGT. This CDR3 contains 14 residues. V was pared by 6 bases and J by 2 bases, with 5 bases of the junction left unmatched. CDR3 amino acids: CASSPRGRNYGYTF. The CDR3, as DNA: TGTGCCAGCAGCCCCAGGGGGCGAAACTATGGCTACACCTTC.

Regarding this clone: The same CDR3 arises from other DNA sequences in this sample as well. The genes are TRBV5-4 and TRBJ2-1; D perhaps matches TRBD1 (5 bases). The CDR3 is 13 residues long. Trimming stripped 4 bases from V and 6 bases from J, with 11 bases between. Germline V lookup: CDR1 SGHNT, CDR2 YYREEE (reference sequence). The CDR3: CASSLDRSNEQFF. Here the CDR3 DNA reads TGTGCCAGCAGCCTCGACAGAAGCAATGAGCAGTTCTTC.

The chain has TRBV2 and TRBJ1-6; no definite D call. Germline V gives CDR1 SNHLY, CDR2 FYNNEI. The CDR3 sequence is 14 residues long. The V and J ends lost 6 bases and 9 bases respectively, with 15 bases between them. The CDR3 DNA follows: TGTGCCAGCAGGGCGCAGCAGCGAGTTTCACCCCTCCACTTT. Translated: CASRAQQRVSPLHF.

The V gene is TRBV15, the J gene TRBJ2-1; 7 bases are shared with TRBD1. The CDR3 loop spans 19 amino acids. With 0 bases clipped from V and 7 bases from J, the junction kept 18 bases outside the gene matches. In germline, CDR1 is LNHNV, CDR2 YYDKDF (reference sequence). The chain's CDR3 is CATSRDLQEQGSGLNEQFF. The CDR3 DNA reads TGTGCCACCAGCAGAGACCTTCAAGAACAGGGGAGTGGGCTGAATGAGCAGTTCTTC. The complete variable domain, with remaining parts taken from reference TRBV15 and TRBJ2-1, reads DAMVIQNPRYQVTQFGKPVTLSCSQTLNHNVMYWYQQKSSQAPKLLFHYYDKDFNNEADTPDNFQSRRPNTSFCFLDIRSPGLGDTAMYLCATSRDLQEQGSGLNEQFFGPGTRLTVL.

The chain links TRBV27 to TRBJ2-5; tentatively, D is TRBD2 (5 bases). The CDR3 is 14 residues long. Trimming removed 6 bases at V and 4 bases at J, with 15 bases between. Germline CDR1 reads MNHEY; CDR2 reads SMNVEV (reference sequence). CDR3: CASSPLAAVETQYF. As DNA, the CDR3 is TGTGCCAGCAGCCCGCTAGCAGCGGTAGAGACCCAGTACTTC.

This clone has just a few counts. This chain links TRBV28 with TRBJ2-6; TRBD1 aligns across 9 bases. The germline CDR1 and CDR2 sequences are MDHEN and SYDVKM. Trimming at V came to 6 bases and at J to 1 base, leaving 7 bases not matched to a gene. This CDR3 region has 17 residues. The CDR3 sequence is CASSLEGQGSGANVLTF. The CDR3 DNA sequence: TGTGCCAGCAGCCTAGAGGGACAGGGTTCTGGGGCCAACGTCCTGACTTTC.

Points on this clone: At one end the junction does not follow the germline gene, possibly because of a read error. The J gene is TRBJ1-1, the V gene TRBV5-1; TRBD1 matches 7 bases. CDR1 and CDR2 (germline): SGHRS, YFSETQ. This CDR3 is 15 amino acids long. The CDR3: CASSLGDRENTEAFF. CDR3 bases: TGTGCCAGCAGCTTGGGTGACAGGGAAAACACTGAAGCTTTCTTT.

This clone was picked up a small number of times. This same CDR3 is encoded by further DNA sequences in the sample. The genes are TRBV5-6 and TRBJ2-5; the D is unclear. CDR3 length: 11 residues. Trimming took 1 base from V and 5 from J, leaving 3 bases between them. CDR1 is SGHDT, CDR2 YYEEEE, per germline. CDR3: CASSLRETQYF. The DNA for the CDR3 is TGTGCCAGCAGCTTGCGGGAGACCCAGTACTTC. Full variable domain (remainder filled in from reference TRBV5-6 and TRBJ2-5): DAGVTQSPTHLIKTRGQQVTLRCSPKSGHDTVSWYQQALGQGPQFIFQYYEEEERQRGNFPDRFSGHQFPNYSSELNVNALLLGDSALYLCASSLRETQYFGPGTRLLVL.